This T cell receptor (beta chain) was captured in a study of blood T cell repertoires in COVID-19. As for the study in general: Acute and convalescent COVID-19 specimens originated in the United States, Italy and Spain. From T cells, B-cell-depleted T cells, or PBMCs came the material, which was cDNA or gDNA.

The CDR3 sequence is 18 residues long. V was pared by 1 base and J by 2 bases, with 6 bases of the junction left unmatched. This clone has only one observation. Before being deemed recovered, Cohort 3 donors had two negative PCRs, clearance, or symptom resolution. Clones were sequenced by immunoSEQ multiplex PCR, and TCRdb holds only the in-frame ones, with some missing. This table holds some 530,000 clones, more than 85% found once. The sequence was obtained from a woman aged 60-70 years who had recovered from COVID-19. Sequencing used PBMCs or T cells enriched from blood (not recorded which). This rearrangement joins TRBV23-1 to TRBJ2-6; 9 bases are shared with TRBD1. Being an ORF, TRBV23-1 has a function that is uncertain. DNA of the CDR3: TGCGCCAGCAGTCAATGTACAGGGGGCACAACTGGGGCCAACGTCCTGACTTTC. It yields the protein CASSQCTGGTTGANVLTF.